The 8 T cell receptor beta chains listed next were all sequenced from one sample in a study of regulatory T cells in long-lasting Graves disease (dated by TCRdb to about 2021). The library relied on multiplex PCR. The data were produced on an Illumina HiSeq 4000. To build TCR beta libraries, CDR3 regions were amplified by Arm-PCR using iRepertoire HTBI primers. TCRdb passed the public sequencing reads through fastp at Q25 and MiXCR, retaining productive beta sequences. Records with the same CDR3 protein are collapsed into one entry carrying the most frequent genes and DNA. The sample table holds some 370,000 distinct CDR3 sequences, of which roughly 12% were seen once. The ten largest clones represent 15% to 20% of the sample. Taken with the paper, the label for time point translates to: newly diagnosed GD, antithyroid drugs for less than 3 months. For both TCR sequencing and RNA sequencing, RNA was extracted from PBMCs in TRIzol.

The same sample was also studied in work on T cells in Graves' hyperthyroidism and ophthalmopathy.

Sequenced material: peripheral blood mononuclear cells (PBMCs), taken at new diagnosis, from a patient treated with antithyroid drugs. The source is a woman between 18 and 30 years old with Graves disease. Donor details come from another sample of the same person, matched by shared clones.

This chain connects TRBV5-5 to TRBJ1-1; D remains unclear. This CDR3 has 14 residues. Germline V gene lookup returns CDR1 SGHKS and CDR2 YYEKEE (reference sequence). V dropped 0 bases and J dropped 5 bases, with 11 bases sitting between them. The CDR3 region has the DNA TGTGCCAGCAGCTTGGCTGGAGTGCGGACTGAAGCTTTCTTT. This codes for CASSLAGVRTEAFF.

V gene TRBV3-1 combines with J gene TRBJ2-3; D is undetermined. The CDR3 spans 16 residues. Germline-derived CDR1 and CDR2 are LGHDT and YNNKEL (reference sequence). V was cut by 4 bases and J by 3 bases, with 17 bases left in between. CDR3 in DNA: TGTGCCAGCAGCCCCATGGAGAGTAGATCGACAGATACGCAGTATTTT. Protein product: CASSPMESRSTDTQYF.

This clonotype was observed at least ten times. The chain is built from TRBV12-3 or TRBV12-4 and TRBJ1-2; maybe TRBD1 (5 bases). The germline V and J ends were trimmed by 6 bases and 2 bases, with 13 bases remaining between them. The CDR3 has 14 residues. CDR3: CASSLRGANYGYTF. CDR3 DNA: TGTGCCAGCAGCCTCCGTGGGGCCAACTATGGCTACACCTTC.

The chain combines TRBV4-2 with TRBJ1-5, with D possibly being TRBD1 (5 bases). Germline values: CDR1 LGHNA, CDR2 YNFKEQ. The V end lost 0 bases, the J end lost 0 bases, and 6 bases lay between the germline ends. This CDR3 spans 15 amino acids. DNA of the CDR3: TGTGCCAGCAGCCAAGAGACAGTTAGCAATCAGCCCCAGCATTTT. This encodes CASSQETVSNQPQHF.

In this sample, this clonotype turned up a few times. This chain uses TRBV27 with TRBJ2-6, with D perhaps matching TRBD1 (7 bases). Germline assignment: CDR1 MNHEY and CDR2 SMNVEV (reference sequence). The germline V and J ends were trimmed by 5 bases and 0 bases, with 11 bases remaining between them. CDR3 length: 16 residues. This chain's CDR3 is CASSVQGGSGANVLTF. In DNA, the CDR3 is TGTGCCAGCAGTGTCCAGGGGGGCTCTGGGGCCAACGTCCTGACTTTC.

This clonotype was recorded many times. The CDR3 DNA sequence: TGTGCCAGCAGCCTATCCCTGAGCAGGGCGGTAACTGAAGCTTTCTTT. Amino acid sequence: CASSLSLSRAVTEAFF. V usage is TRBV11-2 and J usage is TRBJ1-1; D might be TRBD1 (5 bases). The V gene lost 5 bases and the J gene lost 5 bases, with 21 bases spanning the gap. Germline V CDR1 and CDR2: SGHAT, FQNNGV. The CDR3 length is 16 residues.

A note on this clonotype: This may come from a read error, since a much larger clone is one base off. The V call is TRBV7-9, the J call TRBJ2-7, with D tentatively TRBD1 (7 bases). The length of the CDR3 is 15 residues. Germline CDR1 is SEHNR and CDR2 is FQNEAQ (reference sequence). CDR3 in DNA: TGTGCCAGCAGCCAAACAGGAGGGGGCCGCTACGAGCAGCACTTC. Amino acids: CASSQTGGGRYEQHF.

On this clonotype: A much larger clone lies a single base off, so this may be a read error. The rearrangement uses TRBV11-2 and TRBJ2-1; 11 bases agree with TRBD2. V lost 5 bases to trimming and J lost 3 bases; unmatched junction nucleotides: 9. The CDR3 totals 17 residues. CDR1 SGHAT and CDR2 FQNNGV come from the germline V gene. The CDR3: CASSLSGGAKGYNEQFF. The CDR3 nucleotides are TGTGCCAGCAGCCTTAGCGGGGGGGCCAAGGGCTACAATGAGCAGTTCTTC.